One and the same sample provided the 30 T cell receptor beta chains below, sequenced in a study of blood T cells in healthy people across ages. Using a J-beta primer mix together with a sample-barcoded 5' primer, a second PCR was run for about 7 to 12 cycles. A single record per CDR3 protein comes from TCRdb applying MiXCR to the 5' RACE reads. The table lists under 2,000,000 distinct CDR3 sequences, 49% of them singletons. Material: blood. The receptors stem from a woman in her 40s in good health.

V usage is TRBV20-1 and J usage is TRBJ2-1; TRBD1 or TRBD2 may be the D gene (6 bases each). The V end was cut by 3 bases, the J end by 9 bases, with 9 bases between. The CDR3 is 11 residues long. Per germline, CDR1 DFQATT and CDR2 SNEGSKA (reference sequence). The CDR3, as DNA: TGCAGTGCTAGTTCGGGGGCTGAGCAGTTCTTC. The encoded protein is CSASSGAEQFF.

V usage is TRBV20-1 and J usage is TRBJ1-4; D is perhaps TRBD1 (5 bases). This CDR3 has 15 amino acids. Germline V gene data show CDR1 as DFQATT and CDR2 as SNEGSKA (reference sequence). V lost 2 bases and J lost 3, with 13 bases in between. The CDR3 nucleotides read TGCAGTGCTAGACGGGACGGGACTGCTAATGAAAAACTGTTTTTT. Translating gives CSARRDGTANEKLFF.

In its sample, this clonotype was seen a few times. The rearrangement links TRBV12-3 or TRBV12-4 to TRBJ1-5, with D possibly matching TRBD1 (6 bases). The CDR3 contains 17 residues. V was cut by 4 bases and J by 2 bases, with 18 bases left in between. The CDR3 sequence is CASSSLPTGYRNQPQHF. The CDR3 nucleotides are TGTGCCAGCAGTTCCTTGCCCACAGGGTACCGCAATCAGCCCCAGCATTTT.

This clonotype has more than one count but fewer than ten. The chain employs TRBV5-1 and TRBJ1-2; D is perhaps TRBD1 (5 bases). V lost 4 bases and J lost 4, with 17 bases in between. The CDR3 is 15 residues long. Germline V gene lookup returns CDR1 SGHRS and CDR2 YFSETQ. The CDR3 reads CASSIQGTVIYGYTF. The DNA for the CDR3 is TGCGCCAGCAGCATCCAGGGAACTGTTATCTATGGCTACACCTTC.

This clonotype has only a few counts. The gene calls are TRBV18 and TRBJ1-5; perhaps TRBD1 as D (5 bases). CDR1 is KGHSH, CDR2 LQKENI, per germline. With 2 bases removed from V and 0 bases from J, the gap between germline ends came to 8 bases. This CDR3 spans 15 amino acids. CDR3 in amino acids: CASSPAGHSNQPQHF. The CDR3 bases are TGTGCCAGCTCACCAGCGGGGCATAGCAATCAGCCCCAGCATTTT.

V usage is TRBV15 and J usage is TRBJ1-4; D may be TRBD1 (5 bases). The V gene's germline CDR1 is LNHNV and CDR2 YYDKDF (reference sequence). The CDR3 consists of 15 residues. The V gene lost 1 base and the J gene lost 2 bases, with 8 bases spanning the gap. CDR3 sequence (DNA): TGTGCCACCAGCAGAGCGGGGCCGACTAATGAAAAACTGTTTTTT. It codes for CATSRAGPTNEKLFF.

This clonotype was counted ten times or more. The chain links TRBV6-5 to TRBJ2-7, with D possibly matching TRBD2 (6 bases). The germline V and J ends were trimmed by 0 bases and 4 bases, with 7 bases remaining between them. The V gene's germline CDR1 is MNHEY and CDR2 SVGAGI. This CDR3 has 13 residues. The CDR3, as DNA: TGTGCCAGCAGTTACTCGCGGGGATACGAGCAGTACTTC. Translating gives CASSYSRGYEQYF.

This chain connects TRBV6-6 to TRBJ1-2, with D tentatively TRBD1 (6 bases). Trimming removed 7 bases from V and 8 bases from J, with 14 bases in between. Germline V lookup: CDR1 MNHNY, CDR2 SVGAGI (reference sequence). There are 12 residues in the CDR3. For the CDR3, the DNA is TGTGCCAGCACTGACAGGCGAAAGGGCTACACCTTC. It encodes CASTDRRKGYTF.

The CDR3 nucleotides are TGTGCCAGCAGCTGGACACGGCCGTTCGTGGACGAGCAGTACTTC. Its protein product is CASSWTRPFVDEQYF. This rearrangement joins TRBV12-3 or TRBV12-4 to TRBJ2-7; weak D call: TRBD1 (5 bases). The ends were cut back, 6 bases at V and 5 bases at J, with 20 bases in the middle. CDR3 size: 15 residues.

V is TRBV20-1 and J is TRBJ1-5; 12 nucleotides align to TRBD1. The V segment lost 6 bases and the J segment 0 bases; nucleotides outside the gene matches: 9. The germline V gene has CDR1 DFQATT and CDR2 SNEGSKA (reference sequence). This CDR3 has 17 amino acids. This chain's CDR3 is CSADQGTGGVSNQPQHF. The CDR3 bases are TGCAGTGCCGACCAGGGGACAGGGGGCGTTAGCAATCAGCCCCAGCATTTT.

Worth noting for this clonotype: Compared with germline, one end of the junction differs, possibly owing to a read error. The chain is built from TRBV7-2 and TRBJ2-5, with D unresolved. The CDR3 extends over 16 amino acids. From germline, CDR1 is SGHTA and CDR2 FQGNSA. CDR3 region: CASSFSDGPPQATQYF. CDR3 nucleotide sequence: TGTGCCAGCAGCTTCTCCGACGGACCACCCCAAGCGACCCAGTACTTC.

V gene TRBV9 combines with J gene TRBJ2-6; D not resolved. V lost 0 bases, J lost 2 bases, and 3 bases lay in between. The CDR3 is made up of 14 amino acids. Germline CDR1 and CDR2: SGDLS and YYNGEE. This CDR3 is CASSVGTGANVLTF. The CDR3 bases are TGTGCCAGCAGCGTAGGAACTGGGGCCAACGTCCTGACTTTC.

This clonotype was seen more than once but under ten times. The chain is built from TRBV29-1 and TRBJ2-3; unclear D gene. Trimming took 4 bases from V and 10 from J, leaving 9 bases between them. Germline values: CDR1 SQVTM, CDR2 ANQGSEA. This CDR3 comprises 10 residues. The CDR3 nucleotides are TGCAGCGTTGCCGCAGGCGCGCAGTATTTT. Its translation: CSVAAGAQYF.

This clonotype has only a few counts. V is TRBV15 and J is TRBJ2-1, with D perhaps TRBD1 (6 bases). The CDR3 runs to 15 residues. From germline, CDR1 is LNHNV and CDR2 YYDKDF (reference sequence). Trimming stripped 4 bases from V and 3 bases from J, with 13 bases between. The CDR3 nucleotides read TGTGCCACCAGCACCAGGGGAAGGGTCTACAATGAGCAGTTCTTC. It encodes CATSTRGRVYNEQFF.

This chain links TRBV4-3 with TRBJ2-7; D not certain. The CDR3 totals 17 residues. Between the trimmed V and J ends, which lost 3 bases and 3 bases, there was a span of 21 bases. The germline V gene encodes CDR1 LGHNA and CDR2 YSLEER. For the CDR3, the DNA is TGCGCCAGCAGCCAGGCAACCGGTTTAGGTGATCTCTACGAGCAGTACTTC. This translates into CASSQATGLGDLYEQYF.

The chain uses TRBV7-3 and TRBJ1-6; 9 nucleotides line up with TRBD1. CDR1 and CDR2 from the germline V gene are SGHTA and FQGTGA. V was pared by 2 bases and J by 7 bases, with 3 bases of the junction left unmatched. The length of the CDR3 is 15 residues. The CDR3 DNA follows: TGTGCCAGCAGCTTAGGACAGGGGAAGAATTCACCCCTCCACTTT. Translated, it gives CASSLGQGKNSPLHF.

The chain carries TRBV15 and TRBJ2-5, with D tentatively TRBD1 or TRBD2 (5 bases each). Trimming left V 9 bases short and J 9 bases short, with 20 bases between. CDR1 is LNHNV and CDR2 is YYDKDF in the germline V gene (reference sequence). This CDR3 has 13 amino acids. CDR3 DNA: TGTGCCACTGCGAGGGGTCCGGAGGAGGCCCAGTACTTC. It translates to CATARGPEEAQYF.

The J gene is TRBJ1-1, the V gene TRBV5-1, with D perhaps matching TRBD1 (6 bases). V lost 5 bases and J lost 1, with 12 bases in between. The germline gives CDR1 SGHRS, CDR2 YFSETQ. The CDR3 extends over 14 amino acids. CDR3 in DNA: TGCGCCAGCAGTAAGGACAGACAGAACACTGAAGCTTTCTTT. Translating it yields CASSKDRQNTEAFF.

This sequence joins TRBV6-5 and TRBJ2-1; no firm D call. The J call is uncertain, as TRBJ2-7 better fits the DNA end. CDR1 MNHEY and CDR2 SVGAGI come from the germline V gene. This CDR3 comprises 15 residues. DNA of the CDR3: TGTGCCAGCGGGCACCCCCGGACGGGTCACAATGAGCAGTACTTC. It is translated as CASGHPRTGHNEQYF.

J is TRBJ2-1 and V is TRBV20-1; 10 bases agree with TRBD2. V was pared by 0 bases and J by 13 bases, with 15 bases of the junction left unmatched. Germline CDR1 is DFQATT and CDR2 is SNEGSKA (reference sequence). The length of the CDR3 is 16 residues. The CDR3 DNA sequence: TGCAGTGCTAGAGATTTAGCGGGGGGAGGGGGAGAGACCCAGTTCTTC. Protein sequence: CSARDLAGGGGETQFF.

The rearrangement joins TRBV28 to TRBJ1-2; TRBD1 aligns across 8 bases. Trimming at V came to 6 bases and at J to 4 bases, leaving 13 bases not matched to a gene. CDR1 MDHEN and CDR2 SYDVKM come from the germline V gene. This CDR3 comprises 16 residues. CDR3 coding DNA: TGTGCCAGCAGCTCCATCGCAGGACAGGGAAGCTATGGCTACACCTTC. This gives the protein CASSSIAGQGSYGYTF.

V is TRBV4-3 and J is TRBJ1-2, with TRBD1 matching over 7 bases. Germline V lookup: CDR1 LGHNA, CDR2 YSLEER. There are 16 residues in the CDR3. The trim removed 0 bases at V and 0 bases at J, leaving 4 bases unmatched. The CDR3 nucleotides read TGCGCCAGCAGCCAAGACCGACAGGGCCCTAACTATGGCTACACCTTC. It encodes CASSQDRQGPNYGYTF.

The genes are TRBV5-6 and TRBJ2-5; 11 positions match TRBD1. The V segment lost 2 bases and the J segment 11 bases; nucleotides outside the gene matches: 14. In germline, CDR1 is SGHDT, CDR2 YYEEEE. The CDR3 has 16 residues. The CDR3 loop is CASSFSGTGGYDEQYF. The CDR3 nucleotides are TGTGCCAGCAGCTTCTCCGGGACAGGGGGGTACGATGAGCAGTACTTC.

V and J are TRBV10-3 and TRBJ2-3, with TRBD2 as a possible D gene (6 bases). V lost 4 bases and J 4 bases, leaving 9 bases between the germline ends. Germline V lookup: CDR1 ENHRY, CDR2 SYGVKD. The CDR3 has 13 amino acids. CDR3 amino acids: CAISAGEADTQYF. The CDR3 nucleotides read TGTGCCATCAGTGCCGGGGAGGCAGATACGCAGTATTTT.

The chain carries TRBV20-1 and TRBJ2-1; 7 bases are shared with TRBD2. V dropped 6 bases and J dropped 1; count of bases not matched to a gene: 6. Germline V gene data show CDR1 as DFQATT and CDR2 as SNEGSKA (reference sequence). CDR3 length equals 14 residues. The DNA of the CDR3 is TGCAGTGCGGCCACTAGCGATTCCTACAATGAGCAGTTCTTC. Encoded protein: CSAATSDSYNEQFF.

V is TRBV6-6 and J is TRBJ2-1; 7 bases are a match to TRBD2. V was clipped by 5 bases and J by 5 bases; unmatched bases: 9. This CDR3 spans 15 amino acids. Germline V CDR1 and CDR2: MNHNY, SVGAGI (reference sequence). This chain's CDR3 is CASSQTRTRHNEQFF. Written as DNA, the CDR3 is TGTGCCAGCAGTCAAACCAGGACTAGGCACAATGAGCAGTTCTTC.

The genes are TRBV7-2 and TRBJ1-2, with D uncertain. CDR3 length equals 16 residues. From germline, CDR1 is SGHTA and CDR2 FQGNSA. The germline V and J ends were trimmed by 1 base and 0 bases, with 12 bases remaining between them. This CDR3 reads CASSLVFVRSNYGYTF. The CDR3 DNA follows: TGTGCCAGCAGCTTAGTCTTCGTCAGGTCTAACTATGGCTACACCTTC.

The chain has TRBV7-9 and TRBJ2-3; D not certain. V was cut by 5 bases and J by 7 bases, with 7 bases left in between. The CDR3 loop spans 11 amino acids. The germline CDR1 and CDR2 sequences are SEHNR and FQNEAQ (reference sequence). In DNA form, the CDR3 reads TGTGCCAGCAGCCTGGACCATACGCAGTATTTT. It translates to CASSLDHTQYF.

This clonotype was seen a few times. The V and J genes are TRBV11-2 and TRBJ2-5; D perhaps matches TRBD1 (5 bases). In germline, CDR1 is SGHAT, CDR2 FQNNGV. Trimming pared 5 bases from V and 1 base from J, leaving 14 bases between. CDR3 length: 15 residues. For the CDR3, the DNA is TGTGCCAGCAGCCGCCGAGACAGAATCCAAGAGACCCAGTACTTC. It specifies CASSRRDRIQETQYF.

There are a few counts of this clonotype. The rearrangement links TRBV7-2 to TRBJ2-7; 11 positions agree with TRBD1. CDR3 length equals 15 residues. Germline CDR1 is SGHTA and CDR2 is FQGNSA. The V segment lost 5 bases and the J segment 5 bases; nucleotides outside the gene matches: 8. CDR3 coding DNA: TGTGCCAGCAGCCCTTCGGGGACAGGGGGGAACGAGCAGTACTTC. The encoded protein is CASSPSGTGGNEQYF.